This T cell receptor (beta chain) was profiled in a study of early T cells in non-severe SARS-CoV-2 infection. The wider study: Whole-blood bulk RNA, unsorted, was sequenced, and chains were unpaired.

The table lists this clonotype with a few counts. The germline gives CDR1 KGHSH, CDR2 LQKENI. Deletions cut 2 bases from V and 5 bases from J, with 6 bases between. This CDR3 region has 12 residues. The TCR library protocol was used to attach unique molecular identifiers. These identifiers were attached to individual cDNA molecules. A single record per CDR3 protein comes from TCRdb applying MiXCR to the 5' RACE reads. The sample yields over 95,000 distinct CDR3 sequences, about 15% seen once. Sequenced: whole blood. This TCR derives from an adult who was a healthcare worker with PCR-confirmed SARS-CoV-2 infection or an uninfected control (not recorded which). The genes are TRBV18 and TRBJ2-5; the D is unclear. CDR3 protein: CASSPGDETQYF. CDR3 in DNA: TGTGCCAGCTCACCAGGGGATGAGACCCAGTACTTC.